These T cell receptor beta chains were read from a single sample in a study of T cell responses to AZD1222 COVID-19 vaccine. Clones were read by immunoSEQ multiplex PCR, and TCRdb kept only the in-frame ones, dropping some. The repertoire includes 150,000 to 200,000 clones, 75% to 90% of them detected once, and approximately 7.2% sits in the top ten. Material: peripheral blood, obtained on day 0 of AZD1222 vaccination. These receptors were obtained from an adult in good health. The CDR3 runs from the conserved cysteine through the conserved F or W. A D gene is named only where the DNA matches it firmly. Size is omitted from some rows. Given values are once, few, many or a class for expanded clones.

V: TRBV12-3/TRBV12-4; J: TRBJ2-1; D: .; size: once; CDR3: CASSLVYNEQFF; DNA: TGTGCCAGCAGTTTAGTCTACAATGAGCAGTTCTTC
V: TRBV5-4; J: TRBJ1-4; D: TRBD1; size: .; CDR3: CASSHRDRDEKLFF; DNA: TGTGCCAGCAGCCACCGGGACAGGGATGAAAAACTGTTTTTT
V: TRBV30; J: TRBJ1-2; D: .; size: .; CDR3: CAWSESWGAYGYTF; DNA: TGTGCCTGGAGCGAGAGTTGGGGGGCTTATGGCTACACCTTC
V: TRBV25-1; J: TRBJ2-5; D: .; size: .; CDR3: CASSTPQLYQETQYF; DNA: TGTGCCAGCAGTACGCCTCAGTTATACCAAGAGACCCAGTACTTC
V: TRBV2; J: TRBJ2-7; D: .; size: .; CDR3: CASSEWGSDKSYEQYF; DNA: TGTGCCAGCAGTGAATGGGGCTCGGACAAGTCCTACGAGCAGTACTTC
V: TRBV6-6; J: TRBJ1-1; D: .; size: .; CDR3: CASSYARGLYNTEAFF; DNA: TGTGCCAGCAGTTACGCCCGGGGACTGTACAACACTGAAGCTTTCTTT
V: TRBV4-1; J: TRBJ2-3; D: .; size: .; CDR3: CASSQDGRDTQYF; DNA: TGCGCCAGCAGCCAAGATGGGAGAGATACGCAGTATTTT
V: TRBV28; J: TRBJ2-2; D: TRBD2; size: once; CDR3: CASSPRLAGDPNTGELFF; DNA: TGTGCCAGCAGTCCACGACTAGCGGGGGACCCGAACACCGGGGAGCTGTTTTTT
V: TRBV4-1; J: TRBJ2-6; D: TRBD1; size: .; CDR3: CASSHGQGSGANVLTF; DNA: TGCGCCAGCAGCCACGGACAGGGCTCTGGGGCCAACGTCCTGACTTTC
V: TRBV9; J: TRBJ2-3; D: TRBD2; size: .; CDR3: CASSTGLAGGLSTDTQYF; DNA: TGTGCCAGCAGCACGGGACTAGCGGGGGGGCTTAGCACAGATACGCAGTATTTT
V: TRBV29-1; J: TRBJ1-2; D: TRBD1; size: .; CDR3: CSVERGQGGGYTF; DNA: TGCAGCGTTGAAAGGGGACAGGGTGGTGGCTACACCTTC
V: TRBV5-1; J: TRBJ1-1; D: TRBD1; size: once; CDR3: CASSLAGTDGEAFF; DNA: TGCGCCAGCAGCTTAGCCGGGACAGACGGTGAAGCTTTCTTT
V: TRBV5-1; J: TRBJ2-5; D: .; size: .; CDR3: CASSKRRDQETQYF; DNA: TGCGCCAGCAGCAAGAGACGGGACCAAGAGACCCAGTACTTC
V: TRBV7-9; J: TRBJ1-5; D: .; size: .; CDR3: CASSRNRDNQPQHF; DNA: TGTGCCAGCAGCCGTAACAGGGACAATCAGCCCCAGCATTTT
V: TRBV5-1; J: TRBJ1-4; D: .; size: few; CDR3: CASREATNEKLFF; DNA: TGCGCCAGCAGGGAGGCAACTAATGAAAAACTGTTTTTT
V: TRBV7-4; J: TRBJ2-5; D: .; size: once; CDR3: CASSATMGSQETQYF; DNA: TGTGCCAGCAGCGCCACGATGGGGTCCCAAGAGACCCAGTACTTC
V: TRBV2; J: TRBJ1-5; D: .; size: .; CDR3: CASNREGRNQPQHF; DNA: TGTGCCAGCAATCGGGAGGGGAGGAATCAGCCCCAGCATTTT
V: TRBV20-1; J: TRBJ1-5; D: TRBD1; size: .; CDR3: CSASEQGGVNQPQHF; DNA: TGCAGTGCTAGTGAACAGGGGGGAGTCAATCAGCCCCAGCATTTT
V: TRBV10-2; J: TRBJ2-7; D: TRBD2; size: .; CDR3: CASSNGLAGDPYEQYF; DNA: TGCGCCAGCAGCAACGGACTAGCGGGGGATCCCTACGAGCAGTACTTC
V: TRBV28; J: TRBJ2-3; D: TRBD2; size: .; CDR3: CASSTGLAGITNTQYF; DNA: TGTGCCAGCAGTACCGGACTAGCGGGGATCACTAATACGCAGTATTTT
V: TRBV28; J: TRBJ1-4; D: TRBD1; size: .; CDR3: CASSLGGTGFREKLFF; DNA: TGTGCCAGCAGTTTAGGCGGGACAGGGTTTCGGGAAAAACTGTTTTTT
V: TRBV3-1/TRBV3-2; J: TRBJ1-1; D: .; size: .; CDR3: CASSQEGGYTEAFF; DNA: TGTGCCAGCAGCCAAGAAGGGGGGTACACTGAAGCTTTCTTT
V: TRBV11-1; J: TRBJ2-7; D: TRBD1; size: .; CDR3: CASSQRQGRSYEQYF; DNA: TGTGCCAGCAGCCAAAGACAGGGTAGGTCTTACGAGCAGTACTTC
V: TRBV29-1; J: TRBJ2-2; D: TRBD1; size: .; CDR3: CSVKTGDTGELFF; DNA: TGCAGCGTGAAGACAGGGGACACCGGGGAGCTGTTTTTT
V: TRBV5-1; J: TRBJ1-6; D: .; size: .; CDR3: CASSLGTGNNSPLHF; DNA: TGCGCCAGCAGCTTGGGGACTGGAAATAATTCACCCCTCCACTTT
V: TRBV28; J: TRBJ2-7; D: .; size: .; CDR3: CASSFGTVEQYF; DNA: TGTGCCAGCAGTTTTGGAACGGTCGAGCAGTACTTC
V: TRBV7-6; J: TRBJ2-7; D: .; size: once; CDR3: CASSLAGPPRTYEQYF; DNA: TGTGCCAGCAGCTTAGCAGGCCCGCCGAGGACCTACGAGCAGTACTTC
V: TRBV7-2; J: TRBJ2-7; D: .; size: .; CDR3: CASSLEVGPYEQYF; DNA: TGTGCCAGCAGCTTAGAGGTAGGGCCCTACGAGCAGTACTTC
V: TRBV11-2; J: TRBJ2-7; D: .; size: .; CDR3: CASSFNAGTHLYEQYF; DNA: TGTGCCAGCAGCTTCAATGCCGGGACTCACTTGTACGAGCAGTACTTC
V: TRBV2; J: TRBJ1-5; D: TRBD1; size: .; CDR3: CASSHYRGQTSNQPQHF; DNA: TGTGCCAGCAGTCATTACCGGGGACAGACTAGCAATCAGCCCCAGCATTTT
V: TRBV14; J: TRBJ1-4; D: .; size: once; CDR3: CASSQEGMTDEKLFF; DNA: TGTGCCAGCAGCCAAGAAGGCATGACAGATGAAAAACTGTTTTTT
V: TRBV30; J: TRBJ2-7; D: TRBD1; size: .; CDR3: CAWSVGQGYEQYF; DNA: TGTGCCTGGAGTGTAGGACAGGGCTACGAGCAGTACTTC
V: TRBV19; J: TRBJ2-7; D: .; size: once; CDR3: CASSIAAGASYEQYF; DNA: TGTGCCAGTAGTATAGCGGCGGGGGCCTCCTACGAGCAGTACTTC
V: TRBV18; J: TRBJ2-3; D: .; size: .; CDR3: CASLLIRDTDTQYF; DNA: TGTGCCAGCCTACTAATCCGAGACACAGATACGCAGTATTTT
V: TRBV19; J: TRBJ2-7; D: .; size: .; CDR3: CASRRNDRDRHYEQYF; DNA: TGTGCCAGTAGGAGGAATGACCGGGACCGACACTACGAGCAGTACTTC
V: TRBV19; J: TRBJ2-7; D: TRBD1; size: once; CDR3: CASSRTGGKDEQYF; DNA: TGTGCCAGTAGTAGAACAGGGGGTAAGGACGAGCAGTACTTC